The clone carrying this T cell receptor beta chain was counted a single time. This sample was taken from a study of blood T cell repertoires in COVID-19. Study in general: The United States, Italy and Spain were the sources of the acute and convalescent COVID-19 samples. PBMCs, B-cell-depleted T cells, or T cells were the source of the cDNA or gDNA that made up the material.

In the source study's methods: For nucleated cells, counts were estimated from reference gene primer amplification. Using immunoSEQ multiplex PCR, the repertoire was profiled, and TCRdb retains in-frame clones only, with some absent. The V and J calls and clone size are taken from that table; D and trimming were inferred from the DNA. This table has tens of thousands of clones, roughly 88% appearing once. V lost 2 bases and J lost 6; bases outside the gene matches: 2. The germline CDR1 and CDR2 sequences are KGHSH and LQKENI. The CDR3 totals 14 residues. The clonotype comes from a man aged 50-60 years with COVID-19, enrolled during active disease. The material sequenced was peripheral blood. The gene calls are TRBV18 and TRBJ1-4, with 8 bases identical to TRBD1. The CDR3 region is CASSPSRGHEKLFF. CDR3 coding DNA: TGTGCCAGCTCACCAAGCAGGGGGCATGAAAAACTGTTTTTT.